These T cell receptor beta chains were read from a single sample in a study of Ad26.COV2.S vaccination and SARS-CoV-2 variants. Generated by immunoSEQ multiplex PCR, the TCRdb table keeps only in-frame clones and is missing some. There are about 370,000 clones in the sample; 80% to 90% occur only once, and under 4% lies in the top ten. The material was peripheral blood, obtained in a trial of Ad26.COV2.S vaccine versus placebo. The receptors stem from a person between 18 and 60 years old who received the Ad26.COV2.S COVID-19 vaccine or a placebo. Each CDR3 is given with its conserved first and last residue. Fields, in order: D gene, V gene, clone size, J gene, CDR3 protein, CDR3 DNA. The D gene is left open where the match is weak. Rows give clone size only sometimes, using once, few, many, or a class for an expanded clone.

>TRBD1|TRBV10-3|.|TRBJ1-1
CAISSGQGPGTEAFF
TGTGCCATCAGTTCAGGACAGGGGCCGGGGACTGAAGCTTTCTTT
>TRBD1|TRBV19|.|TRBJ2-5
CASSMTGGSETQYF
TGTGCCAGTAGTATGACAGGGGGATCAGAGACCCAGTACTTC
>TRBD1|TRBV7-2|.|TRBJ2-1
CASRAGTGFYNEQFF
TGTGCCAGCAGAGCCGGGACAGGGTTTTACAATGAGCAGTTCTTC
>.|TRBV5-1|.|TRBJ1-2
CASSLAVAGMDGYTF
TGCGCCAGCAGCTTGGCCGTGGCAGGGATGGATGGCTACACCTTC
>TRBD1|TRBV5-4|.|TRBJ2-3
CASSSSGQAHTQYF
TGTGCCAGCAGCTCATCCGGACAGGCTCATACGCAGTATTTT
>.|TRBV4-1|.|TRBJ1-2
CASRVPGRRNVHGYTF
TGCGCCAGCAGAGTCCCAGGACGCCGGAACGTCCATGGCTACACCTTC
>.|TRBV5-4|.|TRBJ1-1
CASSFHRTTEAFF
TGTGCCAGCAGCTTCCATAGGACCACTGAAGCTTTCTTT
>.|TRBV5-8|.|TRBJ2-1
CASSLAGGYEQFF
TGTGCCAGCAGCTTGGCTGGGGGATACGAGCAGTTCTTC
>.|TRBV10-1|.|TRBJ2-3
CASGTNTDTQYF
TGCGCCAGCGGGACCAACACAGATACGCAGTATTTT
>.|TRBV19|once|TRBJ2-5
CASSIAGGGEETQYF
TGTGCCAGTAGTATAGCCGGGGGAGGAGAAGAGACCCAGTACTTC
>.|TRBV5-1|.|TRBJ1-2
CASSLDRADYGYTF
TGCGCCAGCAGCTTGGACAGGGCTGACTATGGCTACACCTTC
>.|TRBV28|.|TRBJ1-2
CASKEWSPNYGYTF
TGTGCCAGCAAGGAATGGTCCCCTAACTATGGCTACACCTTC
>.|TRBV11-3|.|TRBJ2-7
CASSFMDDEQYF
TGTGCCAGCAGCTTTATGGATGACGAGCAGTACTTC
>.|TRBV3-1/TRBV3-2|.|TRBJ1-2
CASSQDPWQHSGYTF
TGTGCCAGCAGCCAAGACCCCTGGCAGCATTCCGGCTACACCTTC
>.|TRBV5-1|.|TRBJ1-2
CASSLDGGPNYGYTF
TGCGCCAGCAGCTTGGATGGGGGCCCCAACTATGGCTACACCTTC
>.|TRBV21-1|.|TRBJ1-2
CASRVRRLGNYGYTF
TGTGCCAGCAGAGTCAGGAGGTTAGGTAACTATGGCTACACCTTC
>.|TRBV12-3/TRBV12-4|.|TRBJ1-2
CASSADRGGYTF
TGTGCCAGCAGCGCCGACCGTGGTGGCTACACCTTC
>.|TRBV4-3|.|TRBJ1-2
CASSQERTAKYGYTF
TGCGCCAGCAGCCAAGAACGGACAGCCAAATATGGCTACACCTTC
>.|TRBV5-1|once|TRBJ1-3
CASSLGSSEGTIYF
TGCGCCAGCAGCTTGGGCTCCTCCGAGGGCACCATATATTTT
>TRBD1|TRBV6-2/TRBV6-3|.|TRBJ1-2
CASSYDRGEEGYTF
TGTGCCAGCAGTTACGACAGGGGAGAGGAGGGCTACACCTTC
>.|TRBV29-1|.|TRBJ1-2
CSVEISASLGDYGYTF
TGCAGCGTTGAAATCAGCGCATCCCTAGGTGACTATGGCTACACCTTC
>TRBD1|TRBV11-2|.|TRBJ1-1
CASSSLRGRANTEAFF
TGTGCCAGCAGCTCGTTAAGGGGGCGGGCGAACACTGAAGCTTTCTTT
>.|TRBV3-1/TRBV3-2|.|TRBJ2-2
CASSQDTGEVFGAGELFF
TGTGCCAGCAGCCAAGATACAGGGGAGGTCTTTGGGGCCGGGGAGCTGTTTTTT
>TRBD1|TRBV15|.|TRBJ1-4
CATSRGQGIINEKLFF
TGTGCCACCAGCAGAGGACAGGGGATAATTAATGAAAAACTGTTTTTT
>TRBD1|TRBV19|.|TRBJ1-5
CASSAGQGAWQPQHF
TGTGCCAGTAGTGCGGGACAGGGGGCATGGCAGCCCCAGCATTTT
>.|TRBV3-1/TRBV3-2|.|TRBJ2-2
CASSWLNTGELFF
TGTGCCAGCAGTTGGTTGAACACCGGGGAGCTGTTTTTT
>.|TRBV5-1|.|TRBJ2-7
CASSLALGDEQYF
TGCGCCAGCAGCTTGGCCTTGGGGGACGAGCAGTACTTC